Listed here are 2 T cell receptor beta chains from one sample, sequenced in a study of cytomegalovirus exposure and HLA in healthy donors. Assay used: immunoSEQ multiplex PCR; TCRdb lists only in-frame clones, some missing. The table includes about 98,000 clones, more than 75% detected once. The specimen was PBMCs. These receptors all stem from a man between 18 and 29 years old in good health and CMV-seropositive.

The V call is TRBV27, the J call TRBJ2-3; 7 nucleotides line up with TRBD2. The germline V gene has CDR1 MNHEY and CDR2 SMNVEV (reference sequence). The CDR3 extends over 14 amino acids. Unmatched junction bases numbered 3, after V lost 6 bases and J lost 0 bases. The CDR3 bases are TGTGCCAGCAGAGATAGCGGGAGCACAGATACGCAGTATTTT. Amino acids: CASRDSGSTDTQYF.

The V and J genes are TRBV11-3 and TRBJ2-1; D not resolved. Trimming took off 2 bases at V and 6 bases at J, with 5 bases between the two ends. This CDR3 is 12 amino acids long. Germline values: CDR1 SGHNT, CDR2 YENEEA. DNA of the CDR3: TGTGCCAGCAGCTTATCACTCAATGAGCAGTTCTTC. Protein: CASSLSLNEQFF.